These 18 T cell receptor beta chains were all obtained from the same sample, sequenced in a study of cytomegalovirus exposure and HLA in healthy donors. Use of 60 Vbeta and 13 Jbeta primers characterized the PCR. The repertoire was sequenced with immunoSEQ multiplex PCR; TCRdb's copy has only in-frame clones and lacks some. This table holds fewer than 95,000 clones, about 70% found once. The sample comprised PBMCs. The origin of the receptors is a man between 40 and 49 years old in good health and CMV-seronegative.

In its sample, this clone was seen a few times. The chain is built from TRBV5-1 and TRBJ1-2; 7 bases line up with TRBD1. Germline CDR1 and CDR2: SGHRS and YFSETQ. J was trimmed by 7 bases and V by 0 bases; bases with no gene match: 6. The CDR3 has 14 amino acids. CDR3 DNA: TGCGCCAGCAGCTTGGGACAGGGATCGCGTGGCTACACCTTC. This sequence encodes CASSLGQGSRGYTF.

As to this clone: A read error may produce the germline difference seen at one junction end. This rearrangement joins TRBV15 to TRBJ1-6; a weak D match, TRBD1 (5 bases). CDR1 and CDR2 (germline): LNHNV, YYDKDF (reference sequence). The CDR3 covers 15 residues. This CDR3 is CATRSVQGANSPLRF. The CDR3 region has the DNA TGTGCCACCAGGTCAGTCCAGGGCGCCAATTCACCCCTCCGCTTT.

V usage is TRBV7-3 and J usage is TRBJ2-7; D possibly corresponds to TRBD2 (7 bases). CDR3 length equals 13 residues. Germline V CDR1 and CDR2: SGHTA, FQGTGA. Trimming removed 5 bases at V and 6 bases at J, with 14 bases between. Here the CDR3 reads CASSQGPGGEQYF. In DNA form, the CDR3 reads TGTGCCAGCAGCCAGGGGCCGGGGGGCGAGCAGTACTTC.

The rearrangement links TRBV29-1 to TRBJ1-2; D ambiguous. CDR1 and CDR2 from the germline V gene are SQVTM and ANQGSEA. The CDR3 has 13 amino acids. The V end lost 1 base, the J end lost 5 bases, and 11 bases lay between the germline ends. CDR3 sequence (DNA): TGCAGCGTTGAAGGAACTGGAGGTTATGGCTACACCTTC. Translating it yields CSVEGTGGYGYTF.

A single count supports this clone. This chain links TRBV6-5 with TRBJ2-3, with 9 bases matching TRBD2. The CDR3 length is 16 residues. Germline CDR1 reads MNHEY; CDR2 reads SVGAGI. Losses at the gene ends were 0 bases for V and 5 bases for J; bases not matched to a gene: 6. CDR3 residues: CASSYSMSGGIDTQYF. The CDR3 DNA reads TGTGCCAGCAGTTACTCGATGAGCGGGGGGATAGATACGCAGTATTTT.

The V gene is TRBV4-3, the J gene TRBJ2-1; 12 bases fit TRBD2. Trimming at V came to 3 bases and at J to 10 bases, leaving 13 bases not matched to a gene. The CDR3 is 17 residues long. Germline V gives CDR1 LGHNA, CDR2 YSLEER. CDR3 sequence: CASSHEPSSGGAREQFF. DNA for the CDR3: TGCGCCAGCAGCCATGAACCCTCTAGCGGGGGGGCCAGAGAGCAGTTCTTC.

The CDR3 spells CASSESGRAYEQYF. CDR3 DNA sequence: TGTGCCAGCAGTGAATCGGGCAGGGCCTACGAGCAGTACTTC. V usage is TRBV25-1 and J usage is TRBJ2-7; weak D call: TRBD1 (5 bases). The CDR3 totals 14 residues. Trimming took 1 base from V and 2 from J, leaving 9 bases between them. Germline CDR1 is MGHDK and CDR2 is SYGVNS.

The J gene is TRBJ1-5, the V gene TRBV4-3, with D uncertain. The CDR3 loop spans 16 amino acids. Deletions cut 4 bases from V and 0 bases from J, with 13 bases between. Germline CDR1 reads LGHNA; CDR2 reads YSLEER. CDR3 protein: CASSLHVGSSNQPQHF. Written as DNA, the CDR3 is TGCGCCAGCAGCCTCCACGTCGGGAGTAGCAATCAGCCCCAGCATTTT.

This chain connects TRBV27 to TRBJ2-7, with 10 bases aligning to TRBD1. The CDR3 covers 13 residues. From germline, CDR1 is MNHEY and CDR2 SMNVEV (reference sequence). V was pared by 8 bases and J by 7 bases, with 8 bases of the junction left unmatched. Here the CDR3 reads CASGGTGVREQYF. CDR3 nucleotide sequence: TGTGCCAGCGGCGGGACAGGGGTGAGGGAGCAGTACTTC.

The rearrangement joins TRBV29-1 to TRBJ1-2; tentatively, D is TRBD1 (5 bases). The V gene's germline CDR1 is SQVTM and CDR2 ANQGSEA. There are 14 residues in the CDR3. Between the trimmed V and J ends, which lost 6 bases and 5 bases, there was a span of 19 bases. CDR3 sequence: CSVAPTVNLYGYTF. Here the CDR3 DNA reads TGCAGCGTGGCCCCGACAGTAAACCTTTATGGCTACACCTTC. Supplemented by reference TRBV29-1 and TRBJ1-2, the full variable domain reads SAVISQKPSRDICQRGTSLTIQCQVDSQVTMMFWYRQQPGQSLTLIATANQGSEATYESGFVIDKFPISRPNLTFSTLTVSNMSPEDSSIYLCSVAPTVNLYGYTFGSGTRLTVV.

This clone was recorded a few times. This chain joins TRBV4-3 and TRBJ2-7; the match to TRBD1 covers 7 bases. Germline CDR1 reads LGHNA; CDR2 reads YSLEER. V lost 3 bases to trimming and J lost 3 bases; unmatched junction nucleotides: 5. This CDR3 spans 14 amino acids. The CDR3 nucleotides are TGCGCCAGCAGCCATACCTGGGACAGCTACGAGCAGTACTTC. Its protein product is CASSHTWDSYEQYF.

The rearrangement links TRBV2 to TRBJ2-7; possible D gene TRBD2, 6 bases. CDR3 size: 14 residues. The germline gives CDR1 SNHLY, CDR2 FYNNEI. Between the trimmed V and J ends, which lost 7 bases and 5 bases, there was a span of 18 bases. The CDR3 sequence is CASMRSGLRHEQYF. The CDR3 DNA reads as TGTGCCAGCATGCGGTCGGGACTTCGGCACGAGCAGTACTTC.

This clone occurred many times. V gene TRBV30 combines with J gene TRBJ2-3; TRBD2 matches 9 bases. CDR1 is GTSNPN and CDR2 is SVGIG in the germline V gene (reference sequence). The CDR3 is 15 residues long. V lost 0 bases to trimming and J lost 4 bases; unmatched junction nucleotides: 5. CDR3 sequence (DNA): TGTGCCTGGAGTGTATGGCGGGGGGGCCCAGATACGCAGTATTTT. Translating it yields CAWSVWRGGPDTQYF.

This clone was seen once. The CDR3 here is CASSLTGALSYGYTF. CDR3 nucleotides: TGTGCCAGCAGCTTAACAGGGGCTCTCTCCTATGGCTACACCTTC. V is TRBV11-1 and J is TRBJ1-2; TRBD1 agrees at 7 bases. CDR1 is SGHAT, CDR2 FQDESV, per germline (reference sequence). The J segment lost 4 bases and the V segment lost 2 bases, leaving 7 bases of the junction unmatched. The CDR3 loop spans 15 amino acids.

The chain carries TRBV7-2 and TRBJ2-3, with D hard to call. V lost 1 base, J lost 5 bases, and 4 bases lay in between. Germline CDR1 reads SGHTA; CDR2 reads FQGNSA. CDR3 length: 12 amino acids. The DNA of the CDR3 is TGTGCCAGCAGCTTAGACAGAGATACGCAGTATTTT. Residues: CASSLDRDTQYF.

The chain combines TRBV15 with TRBJ2-7, with unresolved D. Trimming pared 5 bases from V and 6 bases from J, leaving 11 bases between. The CDR3 extends over 12 amino acids. Germline loops: CDR1 LNHNV, CDR2 YYDKDF (reference sequence). CDR3 nucleotides: TGTGCCACCAGCCAGGAAACCTCCGAGCAGTACTTC. Residues: CATSQETSEQYF.

The genes are TRBV6-1 and TRBJ2-7, with D possibly matching TRBD1 (6 bases). Per the germline V gene, CDR1 is MNHNS and CDR2 is SASEGT. Trimming left V 2 bases short and J 0 bases short, with 14 bases between. The CDR3 spans 16 residues. The CDR3, as DNA: TGTGCCAGCAGTGAACAAATCCGGGACAACTCCTACGAGCAGTACTTC. As protein: CASSEQIRDNSYEQYF.

The chain is built from TRBV18 and TRBJ1-4, with D hard to call. Germline CDR1 reads KGHSH; CDR2 reads LQKENI. This CDR3 has 15 residues. Trimming took off 3 bases at V and 3 bases at J, with 11 bases between the two ends. CDR3 amino acids: CASSPTLESNEKLFF. The CDR3 DNA reads as TGTGCCAGCTCACCCACGTTGGAGTCTAATGAAAAACTGTTTTTT.